A single sample gave rise to the 24 T cell receptor beta chains below, sequenced in a study of T cell changes during pregnancy in multiple sclerosis. Only in-frame clones appear in the TCRdb table, and some are missing; sequencing was by immunoSEQ multiplex PCR. The sample carries around 61,000 clones, 85% to 90% recorded once. What was sequenced was peripheral blood from another person, used as feeder cells. These receptors were taken from a human donor whose cells served as feeder cells for cultures in a pregnancy study.

The table lists this clone with a count of one. The chain employs TRBV6-5 and TRBJ2-7, with D possibly TRBD2 on 6 matching bases. Germline-derived CDR1 and CDR2 are MNHEY and SVGAGI. The CDR3 loop spans 13 amino acids. V gave up 6 bases and J gave up 5 bases, with 14 bases separating them. CDR3 DNA sequence: TGTGCCAGCAGGGGACTTTTAAGGAACGAGCAGTACTTC. Its protein is CASRGLLRNEQYF.

The rearrangement links TRBV5-1 to TRBJ2-2; a weak D match, TRBD2 (5 bases). The CDR3 runs to 14 residues. Looked up from germline, CDR1 is SGHRS and CDR2 is YFSETQ. Trimming shortened V by 4 bases and J by 5 bases, and 12 bases separated the two germline ends. Here the CDR3 DNA reads TGCGCCAGCAGCATGGGAGACAAGACCGGGGAGCTGTTTTTT. Amino acids: CASSMGDKTGELFF.

This clone occurred once. The genes are TRBV6-1 and TRBJ2-5, with TRBD1 matching 8 bases. CDR3 length equals 18 residues. The trim removed 0 bases at V and 2 bases at J, leaving 11 bases unmatched. Germline CDR1 MNHNS, CDR2 SASEGT. CDR3 coding DNA: TGTGCCAGCAGTGAAGCTCTGCTGGAAGGGACAGGTCAAGAGACCCAGTACTTC. Encoded protein: CASSEALLEGTGQETQYF.

The chain uses TRBV7-3 and TRBJ2-2, with 11 bases matching TRBD2. Germline V gene sequence: CDR1 SGHTA, CDR2 FQGTGA. CDR3 length equals 17 residues. J gave up 7 bases and V 5 bases, and 12 bases lay outside the gene matches. For the CDR3, the DNA is TGTGCCAGCAGCGCAGCCCTACTAGCGGGAGTGGGCGGGGAGCTGTTTTTT. Amino acid sequence: CASSAALLAGVGGELFF.

The chain uses TRBV29-1 and TRBJ2-3; no reliable D call. CDR3 length: 12 residues. Germline CDR1 and CDR2: SQVTM and ANQGSEA. Trimming cost V 4 bases and J 11 bases, with 16 bases left between them. CDR3 in amino acids: CSVVDGRSGQYF. CDR3 DNA sequence: TGCAGCGTTGTTGACGGCCGGTCCGGGCAGTATTTT.

This rearrangement joins TRBV18 to TRBJ1-5; TRBD1 matches at 9 bases. Germline V gene lookup returns CDR1 KGHSH and CDR2 LQKENI. The CDR3 is 16 residues long. V shed 3 bases, J shed 1 base, and the junction held 4 bases outside the gene matches. The CDR3 DNA reads TGTGCCAGCTCACCTTTACAGGGGGCCAGCAATCAGCCCCAGCATTTT. It yields the protein CASSPLQGASNQPQHF.

The chain recombines TRBV28 with TRBJ2-5, with no clear D. This CDR3 is built from 11 residues. Germline-derived CDR1 and CDR2 are MDHEN and SYDVKM. V shed 3 bases and J shed 6 bases, with 5 bases lying between them. The CDR3 sequence is CASSFMQTQYF. The CDR3 region has the DNA TGTGCCAGCAGTTTCATGCAGACCCAGTACTTC.

The chain couples TRBV27 to TRBJ2-7; TRBD1 matches at 10 bases. J lost 6 bases, V lost 8 bases, and 7 bases had no gene match. Germline-derived CDR1 and CDR2 are MNHEY and SMNVEV (reference sequence). The CDR3 consists of 13 residues. The CDR3 is CASGRDRGGEQYF. The CDR3 DNA is TGTGCCAGCGGCCGGGACAGGGGCGGCGAGCAGTACTTC.

This rearrangement joins TRBV5-4 to TRBJ2-2; D may correspond to TRBD1 or TRBD2 (5 bases each). The length of the CDR3 is 17 residues. Germline V CDR1 and CDR2: SGHNT, YYREEE (reference sequence). V lost 4 bases and J lost 4, with 20 bases in between. The CDR3 nucleotides are TGTGCCAGCAGCGCCGAAAGGGCAGGGAGAATCACCGGGGAGCTGTTTTTT. Encoded protein: CASSAERAGRITGELFF.

The chain combines TRBV7-2 with TRBJ2-7; no reliable D call. V was clipped by 6 bases and J by 2 bases, with 8 bases between them. The CDR3 has 12 residues. CDR1 is SGHTA, CDR2 FQGNSA, per germline. CDR3 in amino acids: CASSPGPYEQYF. The CDR3 DNA reads as TGTGCCAGCAGTCCCGGCCCCTACGAGCAGTACTTC.

The rearrangement uses TRBV5-1 and TRBJ1-2; D uncertain. The V end lost 0 bases, the J end lost 2 bases, and 8 bases lay between the germline ends. Germline V CDR1 and CDR2: SGHRS, YFSETQ. This CDR3 has 14 amino acids. CDR3: CASSLGDTNYGYTF. In DNA form, the CDR3 reads TGCGCCAGCAGCTTGGGCGACACAAACTATGGCTACACCTTC. Combining the CDR3 with reference TRBV5-1 and TRBJ1-2 gives the whole variable domain KAGVTQTPRYLIKTRGQQVTLSCSPISGHRSVSWYQQTPGQGLQFLFEYFSETQRNKGNFPGRFSGRQFSNSRSEMNVSTLELGDSALYLCASSLGDTNYGYTFGSGTRLTVV.

V and J are TRBV6-1 and TRBJ2-3; the match to TRBD2 covers 14 bases. V was pared by 4 bases and J by 4 bases, with 1 base of the junction left unmatched. This CDR3 is built from 15 residues. CDR1 is MNHNS and CDR2 is SASEGT in the germline V gene. This chain's CDR3 is CASSGLAGGPDTQYF. CDR3 DNA sequence: TGTGCCAGCAGTGGACTAGCGGGGGGGCCAGATACGCAGTATTTT.

The chain carries TRBV6-1 and TRBJ1-1; D call uncertain. V lost 10 bases and J lost 6, with 12 bases in between. Germline V gene sequence: CDR1 MNHNS, CDR2 SASEGT. The CDR3 sequence is 11 residues long. Written as DNA, the CDR3 is TGTGCCATAGGGTGGGAATCTGAAGCTTTCTTT. It yields the protein CAIGWESEAFF.

This clone was counted a single time. J is TRBJ2-1 and V is TRBV6-5; D is undetermined. The germline V and J ends were trimmed by 3 bases and 7 bases, with 4 bases remaining between them. Germline V gives CDR1 MNHEY, CDR2 SVGAGI. The CDR3 is 11 amino acids. CDR3 DNA: TGTGCCAGCAGTTATTCGAATGAGCAGTTCTTC. Amino acids: CASSYSNEQFF.

The chain joins TRBV7-2 to TRBJ1-5, with 9 bases lining up with TRBD1. This CDR3 is built from 16 residues. V gave up 5 bases and J gave up 1 base; unmatched junction bases: 6. Germline V gene data show CDR1 as SGHTA and CDR2 as FQGNSA. The CDR3 here is CASSVTGGLSNQPQHF. The CDR3 nucleotides are TGTGCCAGCAGCGTGACAGGGGGTCTAAGCAATCAGCCCCAGCATTTT.

The V and J genes are TRBV30 and TRBJ2-3; D possibly corresponds to TRBD1 (5 bases). CDR1 GTSNPN and CDR2 SVGIG come from the germline V gene (reference sequence). The CDR3 has 17 residues. The V gene lost 5 bases and the J gene lost 4 bases, with 25 bases spanning the gap. The CDR3 protein is CAWANRTGQGNPDTQYF. For the CDR3, the DNA is TGTGCCTGGGCTAATCGAACGGGTCAGGGAAATCCAGATACGCAGTATTTT.

The genes are TRBV29-1 and TRBJ2-3; no reliable D call. The germline CDR1 and CDR2 sequences are SQVTM and ANQGSEA. CDR3 length: 10 residues. Here the CDR3 DNA reads TGCCTTACTAGCACAGATACGCAGTATTTT. Its translation is CLTSTDTQYF.

V is TRBV21-1 and J is TRBJ1-2; the table assigns TRBD1, which was not confirmed against the DNA. TRBV21-1 is shown as a pseudogene. The CDR3 length is 17 residues. Here the CDR3 reads CASSSYDPTGGYYGYTF. For the CDR3, the DNA is TGTGCCAGCAGCTCCTACGACCCTACAGGGGGCTACTATGGCTACACCTTC.

This clone was seen a handful of times. The chain uses TRBV5-4 and TRBJ2-5, with 14 nucleotides matching TRBD2. Germline V gives CDR1 SGHNT, CDR2 YYREEE (reference sequence). This CDR3 is built from 17 residues. After removal of 4 bases from V and 1 base from J, the junction contained 6 bases not matched to a gene. The CDR3 spells CASSPGTSGGFQETQYF. CDR3 nucleotide sequence: TGTGCCAGCAGCCCCGGGACTAGCGGGGGATTCCAAGAGACCCAGTACTTC.

This chain joins TRBV10-3 and TRBJ1-2; a weak D match, TRBD1 (6 bases). This CDR3 comprises 14 residues. The V gene's germline CDR1 is ENHRY and CDR2 SYGVKD. Trimming removed 2 bases at V and 5 bases at J, with 12 bases between. This CDR3 reads CAISEARQVYGYTF. The CDR3 nucleotides are TGTGCCATCAGTGAGGCTCGACAGGTTTATGGCTACACCTTC.

CDR3 in DNA: TGTGCCAGCAGCCCGGGGGGTAGCGGAGGCTCCTACAATGAGCAGTTCTTC. Protein: CASSPGGSGGSYNEQFF. The chain recombines TRBV7-9 with TRBJ2-1; 7 bases agree with TRBD2. This CDR3 is built from 17 residues. Losses at the gene ends were 5 bases for V and 0 bases for J; bases not matched to a gene: 10. Looked up from germline, CDR1 is SEHNR and CDR2 is FQNEAQ (reference sequence).

CDR3 nucleotide sequence: TGTGCCAGTAGTAACCCTTTCGGGACAGGGGACTCCTATGGCTACACCTTC. It codes for CASSNPFGTGDSYGYTF. The chain carries TRBV19 and TRBJ1-2, with TRBD1 identical over 10 bases. From germline, CDR1 is LNHDA and CDR2 SQIVND (reference sequence). This CDR3 contains 17 residues. Losses at the gene ends were 4 bases for V and 4 bases for J; bases not matched to a gene: 12.

This chain joins TRBV11-2 and TRBJ1-6; D is unclear. Germline CDR1 and CDR2: SGHAT and FQNNGV. This CDR3 has 15 amino acids. Trimming shortened V by 3 bases and J by 0 bases, and 6 bases separated the two germline ends. The CDR3 sequence is CASSFIGSYNSPLHF. The CDR3 DNA follows: TGTGCCAGCAGCTTTATCGGCTCCTATAATTCACCCCTCCACTTT.

This sequence joins TRBV7-9 and TRBJ2-1, with TRBD1 as a possible D gene (6 bases). V was clipped by 5 bases and J by 0 bases, with 17 bases between them. This CDR3 spans 17 amino acids. Looked up from germline, CDR1 is SEHNR and CDR2 is FQNEAQ (reference sequence). The CDR3 loop reads CASSIFGQRLSYNEQFF. CDR3 nucleotides: TGTGCCAGCAGCATTTTTGGACAGCGACTCTCCTACAATGAGCAGTTCTTC.